The 26 T cell receptor beta chains reported below all come from one sample, sequenced in a study of Tregs in tolerant kidney transplant recipients. Measured with immunoSEQ multiplex PCR; TCRdb has only the in-frame clones, and not every one. This repertoire includes about 48,000 clones. The material was CD4+ T cells from blood, obtained before the transplant. These receptors originate from a human donor who received a combined kidney and bone marrow transplant.

Of note for this clone: The read falls 3 residues short of the CDR3 end, and the missing part is taken from the germline J gene. The chain couples TRBV20-1 to TRBJ2-1, with D maybe TRBD2 (6 bases). CDR3 length: 16 residues. V dropped 3 bases and J dropped 6 bases, with 21 bases sitting between them. Per germline, CDR1 DFQATT and CDR2 SNEGSKA (reference sequence). The covered CDR3 bases are TGCAGTGCTAGGGGAAAGGGACTTCGGTCACTCAATGAG. Translation: CSARGKGLRSLNE. The CDR3 reads in full as CSARGKGLRSLNEQFF.

Comment on this clone: The read is 3 residues too short to cover the CDR3 end, so that end is filled in from the germline J gene. This sequence joins TRBV7-8 and TRBJ2-7; no firm D call. Trimming shortened V by 5 bases and J by 1 base, and 6 bases separated the two germline ends. Germline V lookup: CDR1 SGHVS, CDR2 FQNEAQ. The CDR3 loop spans 12 amino acids. Partial CDR3 DNA: TGTGCCAGCAGCCCCGGTTCCTACGAG. Translation gives CASSPGSYE. In full, the CDR3 is CASSPGSYEQYF.

About this clone: The CDR3 end is not reached by the read, which stops 3 residues before it; the germline J gene fills it in. The V call is TRBV20-1, the J call TRBJ2-7; 11 positions agree with TRBD2. This CDR3 is 14 amino acids long. Germline CDR1 DFQATT, CDR2 SNEGSKA (reference sequence). J lost 2 bases, V lost 6 bases, and 6 bases had no gene match. The part of the CDR3 DNA that was read is TGCAGTGCCAGACTAGCGGGACGCCCCTACGAG. Its protein is CSARLAGRPYE. The whole CDR3 region reads CSARLAGRPYEQYF.

A note on this clone: The read ends 3 residues before the CDR3 terminus; that terminus is restored from the germline J gene. The chain employs TRBV14 and TRBJ2-1; possibly TRBD1 for D (6 bases). This CDR3 has 16 residues. V was cut by 5 bases and J by 2 bases, with 16 bases left in between. Germline CDR1 and CDR2: SGHDN and FVKESK. The sequenced CDR3 bases are TGTGCCAGCAGCACCCGCCGGGACACGGCCTACAATGAG. This encodes CASSTRRDTAYNE. The full-length CDR3 reads as CASSTRRDTAYNEQFF.

Points on this clone: The sequenced fragment ends 3 residues before the CDR3 boundary, so the rest is inferred from the germline J gene. This chain joins TRBV2 and TRBJ1-4, with D uncertain. The V end was cut by 2 bases, the J end by 2 bases, with 9 bases between. The germline gives CDR1 SNHLY, CDR2 FYNNEI. The CDR3 is made up of 15 amino acids. The sequenced part of the CDR3 DNA is TGTGCCAGCAGTGAACGCGGGCAGACTAATGAAAAA. Amino acid sequence: CASSERGQTNEK. The CDR3 reads in full as CASSERGQTNEKLFF.

Comment on this clone: The CDR3 is cut off 3 residues early in the read; its end comes from the germline J gene. The chain employs TRBV7-2 and TRBJ1-2; the match to TRBD1 covers 7 bases. The CDR3 contains 13 residues. Germline V CDR1 and CDR2: SGHTA, FQGNSA. The covered CDR3 bases are TGTGCCAGCAGCCCGAGGACAGGATCCTTC. Translated, it gives CASSPRTGSF. The entire CDR3 sequence reads CASSPRTGSFYTF.

Of note for this clone: The sequence runs out 3 residues before the end of the CDR3; the remainder is reconstructed from the germline J gene. The chain joins TRBV2 to TRBJ2-6; D possibly corresponds to TRBD1 (6 bases). CDR1 and CDR2 from the germline V gene are SNHLY and FYNNEI. The V end was cut by 11 bases, the J end by 1 base, with 9 bases between. The CDR3 has 13 amino acids. This CDR3 is CACRGSGANVLTF. CDR3 DNA, as far as it was read: TGTGCCTGTAGGGGGTCTGGGGCCAACGTC.

For this clone: Read data end 3 residues before the CDR3 end; the end is taken from the germline J gene. The chain uses TRBV18 and TRBJ2-3, with 7 bases that match TRBD2. The V gene's germline CDR1 is KGHSH and CDR2 LQKENI. CDR3 length: 17 residues. V dropped 0 bases and J dropped 4; count of bases not matched to a gene: 10. Here the CDR3 reads CASSPPPGGGPPDTQYF. The CDR3 DNA, read in part, is TGTGCCAGCTCACCACCCCCCGGGGGAGGGCCCCCAGATACG.

To note about this clone: The CDR3 end falls 3 residues outside the read, so it is completed with the germline J gene. This chain uses TRBV6-2 or TRBV6-3 with TRBJ1-2, with D possibly being TRBD1 (6 bases). Looked up from germline, CDR1 is MNHEY and CDR2 is SVGEGT. The CDR3 has 13 residues. V lost 8 bases and J 6 bases, leaving 16 bases between the germline ends. The DNA read from the CDR3 is TGTGCCAGCCAGATGGGACACTGGGATGGC. Its protein is CASQMGHWDG. The whole CDR3 protein is CASQMGHWDGYTF.

A remark on this clone: From the germline J gene comes the end of the CDR3, since the read stops 3 residues before it. The V and J genes are TRBV7-2 and TRBJ2-2; D may be TRBD2 (6 bases). V was trimmed by 7 bases and J by 5 bases, leaving 14 bases between them. This CDR3 spans 14 amino acids. In germline, CDR1 is SGHTA, CDR2 FQGNSA. The CDR3 reads CASTSTSTTGELFF. CDR3 DNA, as far as it was read: TGTGCCAGCACCTCGACTAGTACTACCGGGGAG. Together with reference TRBV7-2 and TRBJ2-2, the CDR3 gives the full variable domain: GAGVSQSPSNKVTEKGKDVELRCDPISGHTALYWYRQSLGQGLEFLIYFQGNSAPDKSGLPSDRFSAERTGGSVSTLTIQRTQQEDSAVYLCASTSTSTTGELFFGEGSRLTVL.

In the case of this clone: The observed sequence ends 3 residues before the CDR3 terminus, with the missing tail filled in from the germline J gene. The chain couples TRBV20-1 to TRBJ2-1; the match to TRBD1 covers 7 bases. The V and J ends lost 1 base and 7 bases, in that order; junction bases with no gene match: 19. This CDR3 is 18 amino acids long. Germline V gives CDR1 DFQATT, CDR2 SNEGSKA (reference sequence). The sequenced part of the CDR3 DNA is TGCAGTGCTAGAGCAGGGGGTGACGATCTTTTTCGAGTGAATGAG. The encoded protein is CSARAGGDDLFRVNE. The entire CDR3 sequence reads CSARAGGDDLFRVNEQFF.

Turning to this clone: The read ends 3 residues early relative to the CDR3; the germline J gene fills the gap. The chain recombines TRBV7-2 with TRBJ1-4; 8 bases fit TRBD1. Germline trimming cut 5 bases from V and 2 bases from J; bases unmatched to any gene: 4. CDR1 and CDR2 (germline): SGHTA, FQGNSA. The CDR3 loop spans 15 amino acids. CDR3 DNA (partial): TGTGCCAGCAGCGAACAGGGGGGGACTAATGAAAAA. It encodes CASSEQGGTNEK. The whole CDR3 region reads CASSEQGGTNEKLFF.

As concerns this clone: With the read ending 3 residues before the CDR3 end, the germline J gene is used to fill in that end. V and J are TRBV30 and TRBJ2-3; D unclear. In germline, CDR1 is GTSNPN, CDR2 SVGIG (reference sequence). This CDR3 spans 11 amino acids. The V end lost 4 bases, the J end lost 2 bases, and 4 bases lay between the germline ends. CDR3 bases read: TGTGCCTGGACCCACACAGATACG. This encodes CAWTHTDT. The whole CDR3 sequence reads CAWTHTDTQYF.

Concerning this clone: The read ends 3 residues early relative to the CDR3; the germline J gene fills the gap. The gene calls are TRBV7-9 and TRBJ2-1, with TRBD2 identical over 7 bases. The trim removed 4 bases at V and 8 bases at J, leaving 2 bases unmatched. This CDR3 has 12 amino acids. Germline CDR1 reads SEHNR; CDR2 reads FQNEAQ (reference sequence). CDR3: CASSSAGDEQFF. The sequenced CDR3 bases are TGTGCCAGCAGCTCCGCGGGGGATGAG.

In the case of this clone: The DNA ends 3 residues before the CDR3 does, and the rest of the CDR3 is filled in from the germline J gene. The chain carries TRBV5-1 and TRBJ2-2, with 8 bases that match TRBD1. The CDR3 has 15 residues. Per the germline V gene, CDR1 is SGHRS and CDR2 is YFSETQ. V shed 2 bases and J 3 bases; nucleotides not matched to a gene: 3. CDR3: CASSFRGLDTGELFF. The part of the CDR3 DNA that was read is TGCGCCAGCAGCTTCAGGGGGCTCGACACCGGGGAG.

Concerning this clone: The read is 3 residues too short to cover the CDR3 end, so that end is filled in from the germline J gene. The chain combines TRBV29-1 with TRBJ1-1; tentatively, D is TRBD1 (6 bases). With 6 bases removed from V and 1 base from J, the gap between germline ends came to 15 bases. In germline, CDR1 is SQVTM, CDR2 ANQGSEA. The CDR3 length is 14 residues. The sequenced part of the CDR3 DNA is TGCAGCGTCAGGAACAGGGTCGCGAACACTGAA. Protein: CSVRNRVANTE. The whole CDR3 protein reads CSVRNRVANTEAFF.

Remarks on this clone: The CDR3 goes on 3 residues after the read ends, and that part is filled in from the germline J gene. The rearrangement uses TRBV5-1 and TRBJ2-7, with D tentatively TRBD1 (6 bases). CDR3 size: 14 residues. Trimming left V 3 bases short and J 2 bases short, with 12 bases between. Per germline, CDR1 SGHRS and CDR2 YFSETQ. CDR3 loop: CASSYSGQAYEQYF. The sequenced part of the CDR3 DNA is TGCGCCAGCAGCTATTCGGGACAAGCCTACGAG.

Notes on this clone: The CDR3 end is not reached by the read, which stops 3 residues before it; the germline J gene fills it in. The chain joins TRBV6-2 or TRBV6-3 to TRBJ1-5; no clear D. This CDR3 is 13 amino acids long. CDR1 MNHEY and CDR2 SVGEGT come from the germline V gene. V shed 6 bases and J shed 0 bases, with 6 bases lying between them. CDR3 in amino acids: CASSAYSNQPQHF. Partial CDR3 DNA: TGTGCCAGCAGCGCCTATAGCAATCAGCCC.

With respect to this clone: Sequencing ends 3 residues short of the CDR3 end; the germline J gene provides the rest. The chain carries TRBV7-2 and TRBJ1-3; 7 nucleotides line up with TRBD1. Germline V gene lookup returns CDR1 SGHTA and CDR2 FQGNSA. The CDR3 covers 15 residues. The V segment lost 4 bases and the J segment 2 bases; nucleotides outside the gene matches: 5. This CDR3 is CASSYRGGTGNTIYF. Incomplete CDR3 DNA: TGTGCCAGCAGCTACAGGGGAGGGACTGGAAACACC.

As to this clone: With the read ending 3 residues before the CDR3 end, the germline J gene is used to fill in that end. The chain has TRBV7-2 and TRBJ2-1; 9 positions match TRBD1. The germline gives CDR1 SGHTA, CDR2 FQGNSA. V gave up 1 base and J gave up 3 bases; unmatched junction bases: 1. The CDR3 runs to 15 residues. This CDR3 reads CASSLGDRDYNEQFF. CDR3 DNA (partial): TGTGCCAGCAGCTTAGGGGACAGGGACTACAATGAG.

Frequency places this clone as medium-sized (0.01 to 0.1%). The CDR3 goes on 3 residues after the read ends, and that part is filled in from the germline J gene. V gene TRBV30 combines with J gene TRBJ2-1; D gene unclear. Trimming shortened V by 4 bases and J by 8 bases, and 12 bases separated the two germline ends. The CDR3 consists of 12 residues. Germline V gene data show CDR1 as GTSNPN and CDR2 as SVGIG (reference sequence). The CDR3 sequence: CAWNSFQDEQFF. CDR3 bases read: TGTGCCTGGAACTCCTTTCAGGATGAG.

In the case of this clone: Sequencing ends 3 residues short of the CDR3 end; the germline J gene provides the rest. The chain has TRBV2 and TRBJ2-2; 7 nucleotides agree with TRBD1. Germline loops: CDR1 SNHLY, CDR2 FYNNEI. CDR3 length equals 16 residues. V shed 2 bases, J shed 4 bases, and the junction held 7 bases outside the gene matches. The CDR3 sequence: CASSERSGQTTGELFF. CDR3 DNA (partial): TGTGCCAGCAGTGAAAGGTCGGGACAGACCACCGGGGAG. Variable domain in full (rest from reference TRBV2 and TRBJ2-2): EPEVTQTPSHQVTQMGQEVILRCVPISNHLYFYWYRQILGQKVEFLVSFYNNEISEKSEIFDDQFSVERPDGSNFTLKIRSTKLEDSAMYFCASSERSGQTTGELFFGEGSRLTVL.

As concerns this clone: The read gets to within 3 residues of the CDR3 end, and the germline J gene fills in the rest. The chain is built from TRBV7-9 and TRBJ2-1; TRBD2 is a possible D gene (7 bases). The V gene lost 1 base and the J gene lost 9 bases, with 10 bases spanning the gap. The CDR3 is 13 amino acids. Germline V gene lookup returns CDR1 SEHNR and CDR2 FQNEAQ (reference sequence). CDR3 sequence: CASSLEGGVEQFF. The part of the CDR3 DNA that was read is TGTGCCAGCAGCTTAGAGGGGGGGGTTGAG.

Remarks on this clone: The read falls 3 residues short of the CDR3 end, and the missing part is taken from the germline J gene. V usage is TRBV19 and J usage is TRBJ2-1; 10 nucleotides align to TRBD2. CDR1 LNHDA and CDR2 SQIVND come from the germline V gene (reference sequence). J lost 6 bases, V lost 5 bases, and 7 bases had no gene match. The CDR3 is made up of 15 amino acids. The CDR3 spells CASSSLAGVPNEQFF. CDR3 DNA, as far as it was read: TGTGCCAGTAGTTCTCTAGCGGGAGTACCCAATGAG. The entire variable domain, with the rest obtained from reference TRBV19 and TRBJ2-1, is as follows: DGGITQSPKYLFRKEGQNVTLSCEQNLNHDAMYWYRQDPGQGLRLIYYSQIVNDFQKGDIAEGYSVSREKKESFPLTVTSAQKNPTAFYLCASSSLAGVPNEQFFGPGTRLTVL.

Details on this clone: The CDR3 is cut off 3 residues early in the read; its end comes from the germline J gene. The chain carries TRBV30 and TRBJ1-5, with a tentative D call TRBD1 (6 bases). This CDR3 has 15 amino acids. The germline V gene encodes CDR1 GTSNPN and CDR2 SVGIG (reference sequence). V gave up 1 base and J gave up 2 bases, with 12 bases separating them. The CDR3: CAWSAAGAGNQPQHF. CDR3 DNA, as far as it was read: TGTGCCTGGAGTGCTGCGGGGGCAGGCAATCAGCCC.

The CDR3 loop is CSARLGEAKNIQYF. The CDR3 DNA, read in part, is TGCAGTGCTAGGTTAGGGGAGGCCAAAAACATT. The V call is TRBV20-1, the J call TRBJ2-4; D possibly matches TRBD1 or TRBD2 (5 bases each). Sequencing ends 3 residues short of the CDR3 end; the germline J gene provides the rest. The length of the CDR3 is 14 residues. Germline V gene data show CDR1 as DFQATT and CDR2 as SNEGSKA (reference sequence). V was trimmed by 3 bases and J by 1 base, leaving 10 bases between them.